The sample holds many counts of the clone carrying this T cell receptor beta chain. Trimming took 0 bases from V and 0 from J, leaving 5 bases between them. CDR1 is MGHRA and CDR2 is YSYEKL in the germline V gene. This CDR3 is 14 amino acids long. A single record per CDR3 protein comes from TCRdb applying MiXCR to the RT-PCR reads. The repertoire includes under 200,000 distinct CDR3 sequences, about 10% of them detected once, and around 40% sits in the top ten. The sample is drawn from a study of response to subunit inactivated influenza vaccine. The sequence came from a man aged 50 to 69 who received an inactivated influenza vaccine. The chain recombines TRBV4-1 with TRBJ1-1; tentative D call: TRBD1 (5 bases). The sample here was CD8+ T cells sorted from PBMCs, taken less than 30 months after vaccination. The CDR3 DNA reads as TGCGCCAGCAGCCAAGAGGGACTGAACACTGAAGCTTTCTTT. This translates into CASSQEGLNTEAFF.